Following are 2 T cell receptor beta chains from one sample sequenced in a study of metastatic and nonmetastatic thyroid tumors. TCRdb re-called clones via MiXCR from the PCR reads. The sample consists of roughly 90,000 clones, 14% to 15% of them appearing once. The entire patient cohort was treatment-naive prior to thyroid surgery. Sequencing was done on a sample of blood. The origin of the receptors is a female donor with papillary thyroid cancer or a benign thyroid nodule (not recorded which). Some clones in this sample may be carry-over from other donors' samples.

The V gene is TRBV5-6, the J gene TRBJ2-1, with 8 bases that match TRBD1. This CDR3 has 14 residues. CDR1 and CDR2 from the germline V gene are SGHDT and YYEEEE. V lost 5 bases and J lost 5; bases outside the gene matches: 6. The CDR3 protein is CASRWTGRDNEQFF. In nucleotides, the CDR3 is TGTGCCAGCAGGTGGACAGGGCGAGACAATGAGCAGTTCTTC. Together with reference TRBV5-6 and TRBJ2-1, the CDR3 gives the full variable domain: DAGVTQSPTHLIKTRGQQVTLRCSPKSGHDTVSWYQQALGQGPQFIFQYYEEEERQRGNFPDRFSGHQFPNYSSELNVNALLLGDSALYLCASRWTGRDNEQFFGPGTRLTVL.

This clone was detected many times. The genes are TRBV27 and TRBJ2-3; D might be TRBD1 or TRBD2, each matching 6 bases. This CDR3 has 16 residues. CDR1 and CDR2 (germline): MNHEY, SMNVEV (reference sequence). V lost 2 bases and J 1 base, leaving 13 bases between the germline ends. The CDR3 loop reads CASSLGGGLGTDTQYF. The CDR3 DNA sequence: TGTGCCAGCAGTTTAGGAGGGGGGCTCGGCACAGATACGCAGTATTTT.